These 26 T cell receptor beta chains share one sample of origin, sequenced in a study of blood T cell repertoires in COVID-19 (dated by TCRdb to 2019 to 2021). The library was produced with the immunoSEQ multiplex PCR assay. The clones in this table, taken by TCRdb from immuneACCESS, are in-frame only. Not every clone is retained; where verified, under half of the shortfall comes from an unresolved V gene, and the cause of the rest is unknown. Recorded for this sample are 200,000 to 300,000 clones; 84% of them occurred a single time. Roughly 4% of the sample is in the top ten clones. Input material: peripheral blood. All receptors come from a man in his fifties or sixties with acute or convalescent COVID-19.

This clone was counted a single time. The CDR3 sequence: CASSSPPKNIQYF. As DNA, the CDR3 is TGTGCCAGCAGTAGCCCGCCCAAAAACATTCAGTACTTC. The J gene is TRBJ2-4, the V gene TRBV25-1; no definite D call. This CDR3 has 13 residues. The germline V gene has CDR1 MGHDK and CDR2 SYGVNS. Deletions cut 5 bases from V and 2 bases from J, with 7 bases between.

The CDR3 loop is CATSDRQGNRYEQYF. For the CDR3, the DNA is TGTGCCACCAGTGATCGACAGGGAAATAGGTACGAGCAGTACTTC. The chain carries TRBV24-1 and TRBJ2-7, with 7 bases fitting TRBD1. The CDR3 is made up of 15 amino acids. Germline V gene lookup returns CDR1 KGHDR and CDR2 SFDVKD. The trim removed 3 bases at V and 4 bases at J, leaving 8 bases unmatched.

A few counts support this clone. The genes are TRBV28 and TRBJ2-5, with 7 positions matching TRBD1. With V trimmed by 3 bases and J by 5 bases, 12 bases remained unmatched. CDR3 length: 16 amino acids. Germline V gives CDR1 MDHEN, CDR2 SYDVKM. CDR3 in DNA: TGTGCCAGCAGTTTCGGGTCAGGGGGTTGGGGGGAGACCCAGTACTTC. Encoded protein: CASSFGSGGWGETQYF.

CDR3 in DNA: TGTGCCAGCAGCCCTGGGCTTTGGGAAAAACTGTTTTTT. Translation: CASSPGLWEKLFF. The chain employs TRBV11-2 and TRBJ1-4; D ambiguous. Deletions cut 5 bases from V and 8 bases from J, with 12 bases between. The V gene's germline CDR1 is SGHAT and CDR2 FQNNGV. The CDR3 consists of 13 residues.

The chain uses TRBV29-1 and TRBJ1-3; D call uncertain. This CDR3 region has 13 residues. The V gene's germline CDR1 is SQVTM and CDR2 ANQGSEA. V was cut by 1 base and J by 2 bases, with 6 bases left in between. CDR3 protein: CSVEGFTGNTIYF. The CDR3 DNA is TGCAGCGTTGAAGGTTTCACTGGAAACACCATATATTTT.

V gene TRBV30 combines with J gene TRBJ1-6, with D possibly being TRBD1 (6 bases). The CDR3 totals 14 residues. Trimming took off 2 bases at V and 8 bases at J, with 13 bases between the two ends. CDR1 and CDR2 from the germline V gene are GTSNPN and SVGIG (reference sequence). Here the CDR3 DNA reads TGTGCCTGGAGTTTAGGGGGGGGTCATTCACCCCTCCACTTT. Amino acids: CAWSLGGGHSPLHF. Drawing the rest from reference TRBV30 and TRBJ1-6, the complete variable domain is SQTIHQWPATLVQPVGSPLSLECTVEGTSNPNLYWYRQAAGRGLQLLFYSVGIGQISSEVPQNLSASRPQDRQFILSSKKLLLSDSGFYLCAWSLGGGHSPLHFGNGTRLTVT.

This chain connects TRBV6-5 to TRBJ1-4; 10 bases are a match to TRBD1. Per germline, CDR1 MNHEY and CDR2 SVGAGI. This CDR3 comprises 15 residues. V gave up 1 base and J gave up 7 bases; unmatched junction bases: 3. The CDR3 DNA reads as TGTGCCAGCAGTTACTTGGGACAGGGGATTGAAAAACTGTTTTTT. Translated: CASSYLGQGIEKLFF.

The chain combines TRBV5-1 with TRBJ2-3; 10 bases line up with TRBD2. Germline V CDR1 and CDR2: SGHRS, YFSETQ. The ends lost 3 bases at V and 4 bases at J; junction bases unmatched: 8. This CDR3 spans 16 amino acids. In nucleotides, the CDR3 is TGCGCCAGCAGCTCTTTTGGAGCGGGGGGGCCAGATACGCAGTATTTT. It translates to CASSSFGAGGPDTQYF.

V and J are TRBV6-5 and TRBJ1-5; possible D gene TRBD1, 5 bases. Trimming cost V 7 bases and J 4 bases, with 14 bases left between them. This CDR3 spans 14 amino acids. The germline V gene encodes CDR1 MNHEY and CDR2 SVGAGI. The CDR3 loop is CASTMIGVNQPQHF. CDR3 nucleotide sequence: TGTGCCAGCACCATGATAGGGGTGAATCAGCCCCAGCATTTT.

V is TRBV6-5 and J is TRBJ1-1; no definite D call. With 2 bases removed from V and 10 bases from J, the gap between germline ends came to 23 bases. The germline CDR1 and CDR2 sequences are MNHEY and SVGAGI. The CDR3 length is 16 residues. The CDR3 DNA follows: TGTGCCAGCAGTTACGATGCTCCGACAATTTTGAGCGGAGCTTTCTTT. Translation: CASSYDAPTILSGAFF.

The chain is built from TRBV19 and TRBJ1-4; the D is unclear. V was clipped by 3 bases and J by 7 bases, with 15 bases between them. The CDR3 has 15 residues. CDR1 and CDR2 (germline): LNHDA, SQIVND (reference sequence). The CDR3 protein is CASSMAGRGGEKLFF. CDR3 sequence (DNA): TGTGCCAGTAGTATGGCCGGGAGAGGCGGTGAAAAACTGTTTTTT.

Concerning this clone itself: One end of the junction does not line up with germline, which may come from a read error. The V and J genes are TRBV7-7 and TRBJ2-5; tentatively, D is TRBD1 or TRBD2 (7 bases each). This CDR3 is 15 amino acids long. Germline lookup yields CDR1 SSHAT and CDR2 FNYEAQ (reference sequence). CDR3 bases: TGTGCTAGCAGCTTAGCGGGTACAGGGGAAGAGACCCAGTACTTC. Protein sequence: CASSLAGTGEETQYF.

The V and J genes are TRBV30 and TRBJ1-5; D is ambiguous. Looked up from germline, CDR1 is GTSNPN and CDR2 is SVGIG (reference sequence). Trimming pared 3 bases from V and 9 bases from J, leaving 12 bases between. This CDR3 has 12 residues. Written as DNA, the CDR3 is TGTGCCTGGAGCGGCGGGGAACTGCCCCAGCATTTT. Its protein is CAWSGGELPQHF.

This clone was recorded once. The chain links TRBV3-1 (or the pseudogene TRBV3-2) to TRBJ1-5, with D uncertain. Between the trimmed V and J ends, which lost 0 bases and 0 bases, there was a span of 6 bases. The germline V gene encodes CDR1 LGHDT and CDR2 YNNKEL (reference sequence). CDR3 length: 15 residues. The CDR3 is CASSQDFSSNQPQHF. The CDR3 nucleotides read TGTGCCAGCAGCCAAGATTTCAGTAGCAATCAGCCCCAGCATTTT.

The chain employs TRBV24-1 and TRBJ2-7; unclear D gene. In germline, CDR1 is KGHDR, CDR2 SFDVKD. This CDR3 is 12 amino acids long. The V and J ends lost 3 bases and 4 bases respectively, with 6 bases between them. CDR3 loop: CATSDGSYEQYF. The CDR3 coding sequence is TGTGCCACCAGTGATGGTAGTTACGAGCAGTACTTC.

For the CDR3, the DNA is TGTGCCAGCAGCTCTCGGGGTCTCGGGCAATACGAGCAGTACTTC. Translating gives CASSSRGLGQYEQYF. V is TRBV5-4 and J is TRBJ2-7; maybe TRBD2 (5 bases). There are 15 residues in the CDR3. Germline V gives CDR1 SGHNT, CDR2 YYREEE (reference sequence). Trimming left V 3 bases short and J 4 bases short, with 17 bases between.

The table lists this clone with a few counts. The chain has TRBV11-3 and TRBJ2-7, with a weak D call TRBD2 (5 bases). This CDR3 has 13 residues. Germline assignment: CDR1 SGHNT and CDR2 YENEEA. Trimming shortened V by 11 bases and J by 0 bases, and 14 bases separated the two germline ends. The CDR3 sequence: CASRRVSSYEQYF. DNA for the CDR3: TGTGCCTCGCGGCGGGTGAGCTCCTACGAGCAGTACTTC.

The chain carries TRBV18 and TRBJ1-1, with 7 positions matching TRBD1. The CDR3 runs to 16 residues. The ends lost 3 bases at V and 1 base at J; junction bases unmatched: 8. Germline V gene data show CDR1 as KGHSH and CDR2 as LQKENI. The CDR3 sequence: CASSPTQQGENTEAFF. The CDR3 DNA reads TGTGCCAGCTCACCCACCCAGCAGGGGGAGAACACTGAAGCTTTCTTT.

This chain joins TRBV28 and TRBJ1-2, with D possibly TRBD1 on 6 matching bases. The CDR3 extends over 15 amino acids. CDR1 and CDR2 from the germline V gene are MDHEN and SYDVKM. V lost 7 bases and J 4 bases, leaving 19 bases between the germline ends. CDR3: CASTLAGGARYGYTF. CDR3 DNA sequence: TGTGCCAGCACCCTGGCGGGGGGCGCACGCTATGGCTACACCTTC.

The chain recombines TRBV6-6 with TRBJ1-5; TRBD1 matches 7 bases. Germline CDR1 is MNHNY and CDR2 is SVGAGI (reference sequence). The CDR3 sequence is 13 residues long. J gave up 4 bases and V 6 bases, and 3 bases lay outside the gene matches. The CDR3 DNA reads as TGTGCCAGCAGCGGGACAGAGAATCAGCCCCAGCATTTT. Translation gives CASSGTENQPQHF.

The chain couples TRBV6-6 to TRBJ1-6, with TRBD1 as a possible D gene (5 bases). The germline gives CDR1 MNHNY, CDR2 SVGAGI (reference sequence). V gave up 5 bases and J gave up 9 bases, with 14 bases separating them. The CDR3 extends over 14 amino acids. In nucleotides, the CDR3 is TGTGCCAGCAGTCCCCCAGGGCTCGGTTCACCCCTCCACTTT. Protein: CASSPPGLGSPLHF.

The J gene is TRBJ2-7, the V gene TRBV9; TRBD2 matches at 7 bases. CDR1 and CDR2 from the germline V gene are SGDLS and YYNGEE. The CDR3 sequence is 16 residues long. Germline trimming cut 4 bases from V and 3 bases from J; bases unmatched to any gene: 13. The CDR3 spells CASSPDGGGVGYEQYF. CDR3 in DNA: TGTGCCAGCAGCCCCGATGGTGGGGGGGTAGGCTACGAGCAGTACTTC.

The chain employs TRBV3-1 (or the pseudogene TRBV3-2) and TRBJ1-1, with a possible D match to TRBD1 (6 bases). With 1 base removed from V and 1 base from J, the gap between germline ends came to 19 bases. From germline, CDR1 is LGHDT and CDR2 YNNKEL (reference sequence). The CDR3 is made up of 18 amino acids. CDR3 region: CASSQGTVRQAGNTEAFF. The CDR3 DNA is TGTGCCAGCAGCCAAGGAACGGTAAGACAGGCAGGGAACACTGAAGCTTTCTTT.

This clone has just one count. CDR3 DNA: TGTGCCAGCAGTTACGAACGGAGCCAGCCCCAGCATTTT. Protein product: CASSYERSQPQHF. The chain is built from TRBV6-5 and TRBJ1-5, with D unclear. V was trimmed by 2 bases and J by 7 bases, leaving 9 bases between them. CDR1 and CDR2 from the germline V gene are MNHEY and SVGAGI. CDR3 length: 13 amino acids.

The genes are TRBV28 and TRBJ1-4; D is unresolved. V shed 6 bases and J shed 4 bases, with 12 bases lying between them. Germline CDR1 is MDHEN and CDR2 is SYDVKM. This CDR3 region has 14 residues. CDR3 nucleotide sequence: TGTGCCAGCAGCTGGCCCAACCTTAATGAAAAACTGTTTTTT. It is translated as CASSWPNLNEKLFF.

V gene TRBV5-1 combines with J gene TRBJ1-2; 9 bases fit TRBD1. Germline V lookup: CDR1 SGHRS, CDR2 YFSETQ. Trimming took 1 base from V and 7 from J; bases not matched to a gene: 8. The CDR3 totals 15 residues. The CDR3 DNA sequence: TGCGCCAGCAGCTTGTCTCGGACAGGGGCGGCTGGCTACACCTTC. The encoded protein is CASSLSRTGAAGYTF. Together with reference TRBV5-1 and TRBJ1-2, the CDR3 gives the full variable domain: KAGVTQTPRYLIKTRGQQVTLSCSPISGHRSVSWYQQTPGQGLQFLFEYFSETQRNKGNFPGRFSGRQFSNSRSEMNVSTLELGDSALYLCASSLSRTGAAGYTFGSGTRLTVV.